The clone carrying this T cell receptor (beta chain) appeared a few times. Its cognate antigen is unknown. 60 Vbeta and 13 Jbeta primers were used in PCR. The method was immunoSEQ multiplex PCR; TCRdb's version includes in-frame clones alone and lacks a portion of them. The sample has about 190,000 clones, over 60% seen once. The data belong to a study of cytomegalovirus exposure and HLA in healthy donors. Points from the study as a whole: The availability of immune exposure information extended only to CMV serostatus. An ancestry cluster, one associated with Asian ancestry, reportedly showed fewer N-insertions than the approximately 700-donor mean in a later analysis. Rare TCR sequences dominated, though some public TCRs recurred in many donors. Analysis performed later showed TCR beta chains linked to HLA being more clonally expanded than equally common others.

Sequences were obtained from PBMCs. This receptor was taken from a woman aged 25 to 39 in good health and CMV-seropositive.

Here the CDR3 DNA reads TGCGCCAGCAGCCAAGACCGCCGGACTAGCGGGAGAAATGAGCAGTTCTTC. Translated, it gives CASSQDRRTSGRNEQFF. This chain links TRBV4-3 with TRBJ2-1; 13 bases agree with TRBD2. The CDR3 extends over 17 amino acids. Germline values: CDR1 LGHNA, CDR2 YSLEER. Trimming took 0 bases from V and 7 from J; bases not matched to a gene: 6.